In this sample, the clone carrying this T cell receptor (beta chain) turned up a few times. This specimen belongs to a study of blood T cell repertoires in COVID-19. Germline V gene lookup returns CDR1 SGHKS and CDR2 YYEKEE (reference sequence). Trimming took off 6 bases at V and 8 bases at J, with 20 bases between the two ends. There are 15 residues in the CDR3. TCRdb's copy holds only in-frame clones and misses some; the assay was immunoSEQ multiplex PCR. The data hold some 180,000 clones, with about 82% observed a single time. Sequencing input: peripheral blood. This clonotype was obtained from a woman over 75 with COVID-19, enrolled during active disease. This chain joins TRBV5-5 and TRBJ1-4; D is undetermined. The CDR3 reads CASTIGEGVGEKLFF. CDR3 nucleotide sequence: TGTGCCAGCACTATCGGAGAGGGTGTTGGCGAAAAACTGTTTTTT.